A selection of T cell receptor beta chains follows, all from one sample in a study of cytomegalovirus exposure and HLA in healthy donors. TCRdb's table, derived via immunoSEQ multiplex PCR, lists solely in-frame clones and lacks some. The sample lists 160,000 or so clones; about 79% were seen once. The sample comprised PBMCs. The receptors were sampled from a man between 45 and 60 years old in good health and CMV-seropositive. Both conserved end residues are part of each CDR3. D genes are given only for firm matches. Some rows mark clone size as missing; the rest say once, few, many or name a class of expanded clone.

d_gene: NA; j_gene: TRBJ1-6; abundance: NA; v_gene: TRBV4-1; CDR3aa: CASSPRTERNSPLHF; CDR3nt: TGCGCCAGCAGCCCGCGGACAGAAAGGAATTCACCCCTCCACTTT
d_gene: NA; j_gene: TRBJ1-2; abundance: NA; v_gene: TRBV19; CDR3aa: CASSKPREGTDGYTF; CDR3nt: TGTGCCAGTAGTAAGCCCCGGGAGGGGACGGATGGCTACACCTTC
d_gene: TRBD1; j_gene: TRBJ1-2; abundance: once; v_gene: TRBV9; CDR3aa: CASSERDRDPHGYTF; CDR3nt: TGTGCCAGCAGCGAACGGGACAGGGACCCTCATGGCTACACCTTC
d_gene: TRBD1; j_gene: TRBJ1-1; abundance: NA; v_gene: TRBV7-3; CDR3aa: CASSPRQGGEAFF; CDR3nt: TGTGCCAGCAGCCCAAGACAGGGTGGTGAAGCTTTCTTT
d_gene: TRBD1; j_gene: TRBJ2-1; abundance: NA; v_gene: TRBV18; CDR3aa: CASSPGQGQLGEQFF; CDR3nt: TGTGCCAGCTCACCAGGACAGGGCCAGCTCGGTGAGCAGTTCTTC
d_gene: NA; j_gene: TRBJ2-7; abundance: once; v_gene: TRBV19; CDR3aa: CASSIRGAPYEQYF; CDR3nt: TGTGCCAGTAGTATACGGGGGGCCCCCTACGAGCAGTACTTC
d_gene: NA; j_gene: TRBJ1-2; abundance: NA; v_gene: TRBV7-2; CDR3aa: CASSFFWGGYTF; CDR3nt: TGTGCCAGCAGCTTTTTTTGGGGCGGCTACACCTTC
d_gene: NA; j_gene: TRBJ1-1; abundance: NA; v_gene: TRBV19; CDR3aa: CASSIMDSSMNTEAFF; CDR3nt: TGTGCCAGTAGTATCATGGACAGCTCAATGAACACTGAAGCTTTCTTT
d_gene: NA; j_gene: TRBJ2-7; abundance: NA; v_gene: TRBV5-1; CDR3aa: CASTPGASYEQYF; CDR3nt: TGCGCCAGCACCCCAGGGGCCTCCTACGAGCAGTACTTC
d_gene: NA; j_gene: TRBJ1-1; abundance: NA; v_gene: TRBV20-1; CDR3aa: CSATRNTEAFF; CDR3nt: TGCAGTGCTACCCGTAACACTGAAGCTTTCTTT
d_gene: TRBD1; j_gene: TRBJ1-1; abundance: NA; v_gene: TRBV27; CDR3aa: CASSLGAGGFTEAFF; CDR3nt: TGTGCCAGCAGTTTAGGGGCAGGGGGGTTCACTGAAGCTTTCTTT
d_gene: TRBD2; j_gene: TRBJ2-3; abundance: NA; v_gene: TRBV13; CDR3aa: CASSLRTSGRASTDTQYF; CDR3nt: TGTGCCAGCAGCTTAAGGACTAGCGGGAGGGCTAGCACAGATACGCAGTATTTT
d_gene: TRBD1; j_gene: TRBJ2-2; abundance: NA; v_gene: TRBV5-1; CDR3aa: CASSRDSTGTGELFF; CDR3nt: TGCGCCAGCAGCAGGGACAGCACCGGCACCGGGGAGCTGTTTTTT
d_gene: NA; j_gene: TRBJ1-1; abundance: NA; v_gene: TRBV27; CDR3aa: CASTSPGTEAFF; CDR3nt: TGTGCCAGCACCTCCCCGGGGACTGAAGCTTTCTTT
d_gene: NA; j_gene: TRBJ2-3; abundance: NA; v_gene: TRBV7-6; CDR3aa: CASSSHTDTQYF; CDR3nt: TGTGCCAGCAGCTCCCACACAGATACGCAGTATTTT
d_gene: TRBD1; j_gene: TRBJ1-2; abundance: NA; v_gene: TRBV6-1; CDR3aa: CASSLKQGSDYGYTF; CDR3nt: TGTGCCAGCAGTTTGAAACAGGGGTCCGACTATGGCTACACCTTC
d_gene: NA; j_gene: TRBJ1-1; abundance: NA; v_gene: TRBV6-5; CDR3aa: CASSYGVETGTEAFF; CDR3nt: TGTGCCAGCAGTTACGGAGTGGAGACAGGAACTGAAGCTTTCTTT
d_gene: TRBD1; j_gene: TRBJ1-2; abundance: NA; v_gene: TRBV4-2; CDR3aa: CASGQEFGTGRGYTF; CDR3nt: TGTGCCAGCGGCCAAGAATTTGGGACAGGGCGAGGCTACACCTTC
d_gene: TRBD1; j_gene: TRBJ1-5; abundance: NA; v_gene: TRBV6-1; CDR3aa: CASSERGQGGNQPQHF; CDR3nt: TGTGCCAGCAGTGAACGCGGACAGGGAGGTAATCAGCCCCAGCATTTT
d_gene: TRBD1; j_gene: TRBJ2-1; abundance: NA; v_gene: TRBV2; CDR3aa: CASSETWTGTIYNEQFF; CDR3nt: TGTGCCAGCAGTGAAACCTGGACAGGGACCATCTACAATGAGCAGTTCTTC
d_gene: NA; j_gene: TRBJ2-2; abundance: NA; v_gene: TRBV27; CDR3aa: CASNQGTGELFF; CDR3nt: TGTGCCAGCAACCAGGGGACCGGGGAGCTGTTTTTT
d_gene: TRBD1; j_gene: TRBJ1-2; abundance: NA; v_gene: TRBV28; CDR3aa: CASSPTSTGAYGYTF; CDR3nt: TGTGCCAGCAGTCCCACTTCGACAGGGGCCTATGGCTACACCTTC
d_gene: TRBD1; j_gene: TRBJ1-4; abundance: NA; v_gene: TRBV6-6; CDR3aa: CASSSTGAANEKLFF; CDR3nt: TGTGCCAGCAGTTCCACAGGGGCCGCTAATGAAAAACTGTTTTTT
d_gene: NA; j_gene: TRBJ2-7; abundance: NA; v_gene: TRBV15; CDR3aa: CATSRRGRTAYEQYF; CDR3nt: TGTGCCACCAGCAGAAGGGGCCGGACAGCCTACGAGCAGTACTTC
d_gene: TRBD1; j_gene: TRBJ1-1; abundance: NA; v_gene: TRBV29-1; CDR3aa: CSVERGRSNTEAFF; CDR3nt: TGCAGCGTTGAAAGGGGGCGTTCGAACACTGAAGCTTTCTTT
d_gene: NA; j_gene: TRBJ2-3; abundance: NA; v_gene: TRBV7-7; CDR3aa: CASSLLPGGTDTQYF; CDR3nt: TGTGCCAGCAGCTTATTGCCCGGTGGCACAGATACGCAGTATTTT
d_gene: NA; j_gene: TRBJ1-4; abundance: NA; v_gene: TRBV6-5; CDR3aa: CASSYSPGTTNEKLFF; CDR3nt: TGTGCCAGCAGTTACTCGCCAGGGACAACTAATGAAAAACTGTTTTTT
d_gene: TRBD2; j_gene: TRBJ2-3; abundance: NA; v_gene: TRBV2; CDR3aa: CASSEGLGLAGGDTQYF; CDR3nt: TGTGCCAGCAGTGAGGGTCTCGGACTAGCGGGAGGAGATACGCAGTATTTT
d_gene: TRBD1; j_gene: TRBJ2-5; abundance: once; v_gene: TRBV19; CDR3aa: CASTDGTAGETQYF; CDR3nt: TGTGCCAGTACCGACGGGACAGCTGGGGAGACCCAGTACTTC
d_gene: TRBD2; j_gene: TRBJ2-1; abundance: once; v_gene: TRBV19; CDR3aa: CASSDRLAGGYNEQFF; CDR3nt: TGTGCCAGTAGTGACCGACTAGCGGGAGGGTACAATGAGCAGTTCTTC
d_gene: TRBD1; j_gene: TRBJ1-5; abundance: NA; v_gene: TRBV2; CDR3aa: CASKPGGGYSNQPQHF; CDR3nt: TGTGCCAGCAAGCCAGGGGGCGGTTATAGCAATCAGCCCCAGCATTTT
d_gene: TRBD1; j_gene: TRBJ1-6; abundance: NA; v_gene: TRBV7-3; CDR3aa: CASSLTSTGTGDSPLHF; CDR3nt: TGTGCCAGCAGCTTAACCTCAACCGGGACAGGGGATTCACCCCTCCACTTT
d_gene: NA; j_gene: TRBJ2-4; abundance: few; v_gene: TRBV2; CDR3aa: CASRPRAGKNIQYF; CDR3nt: TGTGCCAGCCGTCCTCGGGCGGGCAAAAACATTCAGTACTTC
d_gene: TRBD1; j_gene: TRBJ1-2; abundance: NA; v_gene: TRBV30; CDR3aa: CAWRGTGCRGYTF; CDR3nt: TGTGCCTGGAGAGGGACAGGGTGTAGGGGCTACACCTTC
d_gene: NA; j_gene: TRBJ1-5; abundance: once; v_gene: TRBV19; CDR3aa: CASSRVGDQPQHF; CDR3nt: TGTGCCAGTAGTCGGGTCGGAGATCAGCCCCAGCATTTT
d_gene: TRBD1; j_gene: TRBJ2-6; abundance: once; v_gene: TRBV18; CDR3aa: CASSPPRTGGSSGANVLTF; CDR3nt: TGTGCCAGCTCACCACCTAGGACAGGGGGAAGCTCTGGGGCCAACGTCCTGACTTTC
d_gene: TRBD2; j_gene: TRBJ2-5; abundance: NA; v_gene: TRBV5-1; CDR3aa: CASSLIPGLAQQETQYF; CDR3nt: TGCGCCAGCAGCTTGATCCCGGGACTAGCGCAACAAGAGACCCAGTACTTC
d_gene: TRBD2; j_gene: TRBJ2-1; abundance: NA; v_gene: TRBV11-2; CDR3aa: CASSLASGPYNEQFF; CDR3nt: TGTGCCAGCAGCTTAGCTAGCGGACCCTACAATGAGCAGTTCTTC
d_gene: TRBD1; j_gene: TRBJ2-7; abundance: NA; v_gene: TRBV18; CDR3aa: CASSPPDRGGEQYF; CDR3nt: TGTGCCAGCTCACCACCAGACAGGGGCGGCGAGCAGTACTTC
d_gene: NA; j_gene: TRBJ2-1; abundance: once; v_gene: TRBV9; CDR3aa: CASSYTEGEQFF; CDR3nt: TGTGCCAGCAGCTATACAGAAGGTGAGCAGTTCTTC
d_gene: NA; j_gene: TRBJ2-2; abundance: NA; v_gene: TRBV5-4; CDR3aa: CASSYSGELFF; CDR3nt: TGTGCCAGCAGCTATAGCGGGGAGCTGTTTTTT
d_gene: TRBD1; j_gene: TRBJ1-3; abundance: NA; v_gene: TRBV19; CDR3aa: CASSRDRATGNTIYF; CDR3nt: TGTGCCAGTAGCAGGGACAGGGCAACTGGAAACACCATATATTTT